This T cell receptor (beta chain) was documented in a study of blood T cell repertoires in COVID-19. At the level of the study: The origin of the acute and convalescent COVID-19 samples was the United States, Italy and Spain.

Seattle-derived patients entered the study during active infection and were followed longitudinally. With 7 bases clipped from V and 1 base from J, the junction kept 9 bases outside the gene matches. Germline CDR1 SNHLY, CDR2 FYNNEI. This CDR3 contains 16 residues. Produced via immunoSEQ multiplex PCR; TCRdb's table is partial and in-frame only. This table has roughly 90,000 clones, 70% to 90% appearing once. This sequence originates from a woman of 80 years or more with COVID-19, enrolled during active disease. The chain is built from TRBV2 and TRBJ1-5, with TRBD1 identical over 8 bases. Sequenced: peripheral blood. CDR3 protein: CASTDRVVLSNQPQHF. The CDR3 DNA reads as TGTGCCAGCACGGACAGGGTGGTTTTAAGCAATCAGCCCCAGCATTTT.